These T cell receptor beta chains were read from a single sample in a study of shared clonotypes between healthy human individuals. Assay used: immunoSEQ multiplex PCR; TCRdb lists only in-frame clones, some missing. The sample has approximately 2,000,000 clones, 85% to 95% seen once. The material sequenced was naive CD4+ T cells from PBMCs. These receptors were obtained from a man in his late teens or twenties in good health. Some clones in this sample may be carry-over from other donors' samples. Both conserved end residues are part of each CDR3. D genes are given only for firm matches. Clone size appears in some rows only: once, few, many, or a class for an expanded clone.

abundance	v_gene	j_gene	d_gene	CDR3aa	CDR3nt
.	TRBV7-9	TRBJ2-7	TRBD2	CASSPGLAEYEQYF	TGTGCCAGCAGCCCAGGCCTAGCGGAATACGAGCAGTACTTC
.	TRBV25-1	TRBJ2-5	.	CASSDARREYQETQYF	TGTGCCAGCAGTGACGCTAGAAGGGAGTACCAAGAGACCCAGTACTTC
once	TRBV5-1	TRBJ1-2	TRBD1	CASSIQGSEGYTF	TGCGCCAGCAGTATACAGGGGAGTGAAGGCTACACCTTC
.	TRBV28	TRBJ1-1	.	CASFIRAGEAFF	TGTGCCAGCTTCATAAGGGCAGGTGAAGCTTTCTTT
.	TRBV28	TRBJ2-3	.	CASMVTDTQYF	TGTGCCAGCATGGTGACAGATACGCAGTATTTT
.	TRBV6-1	TRBJ2-5	.	CASAFGSQETQYF	TGTGCCAGCGCCTTTGGGAGCCAAGAGACCCAGTACTTC
.	TRBV7-8	TRBJ1-3	.	CASSLQGSSSGNTIYF	TGTGCCAGCAGCTTACAGGGGAGTTCCTCTGGAAACACCATATATTTT
.	TRBV5-1	TRBJ1-5	TRBD1	CASSPTGDNQPQHF	TGCGCCAGCAGCCCGACAGGGGACAATCAGCCCCAGCATTTT
.	TRBV13	TRBJ2-1	.	CASSYLGSSYNEQFF	TGTGCCAGCAGTTATCTAGGAAGCTCCTACAATGAGCAGTTCTTC
.	TRBV5-1	TRBJ1-2	.	CASSSAGKGYTF	TGCGCCAGCAGCTCCGCAGGGAAGGGCTACACCTTC
.	TRBV28	TRBJ1-5	.	CASGPPAASWGNQPQHF	TGTGCCAGCGGCCCCCCGGCAGCCTCGTGGGGCAATCAGCCCCAGCATTTT
.	TRBV28	TRBJ2-3	.	CAGAGRGPDTQYF	TGTGCCGGGGCAGGCAGGGGACCCGATACGCAGTATTTT
.	TRBV19	TRBJ2-7	.	CASSVALSSYEQYF	TGTGCCAGTAGTGTGGCCCTGAGCTCCTACGAGCAGTACTTC